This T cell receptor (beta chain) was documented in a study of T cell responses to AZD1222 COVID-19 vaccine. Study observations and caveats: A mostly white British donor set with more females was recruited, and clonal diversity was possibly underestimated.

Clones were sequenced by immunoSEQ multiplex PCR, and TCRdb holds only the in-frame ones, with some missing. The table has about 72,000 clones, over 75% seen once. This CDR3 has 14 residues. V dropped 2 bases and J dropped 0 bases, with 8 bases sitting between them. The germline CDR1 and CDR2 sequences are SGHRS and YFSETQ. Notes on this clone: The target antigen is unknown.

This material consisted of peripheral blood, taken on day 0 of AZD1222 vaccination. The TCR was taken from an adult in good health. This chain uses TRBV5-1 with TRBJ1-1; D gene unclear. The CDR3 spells CASSFTTVNTEAFF. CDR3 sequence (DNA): TGCGCCAGCAGCTTCACGACGGTGAACACTGAAGCTTTCTTT.